This T cell receptor (beta chain) appears in the sequencing data of a study of CD8 T cells in ankylosing spondylitis. The CDR3 is 15 amino acids. V was pared by 0 bases and J by 3 bases, with 4 bases of the junction left unmatched. Germline V gene sequence: CDR1 MNHEY, CDR2 SMNVEV (reference sequence). With regard to this clonotype: What it binds is unknown.

Points from the study as a whole: Matched synovial fluid from ankylosing spondylitis patients was reported to be enriched for disease-linked clones. A motif of eight highly homologous TCR beta variants was seen as apparently characteristic of ankylosing spondylitis blood.

Making the TCR beta libraries involved quantitative 5'-RACE with molecular barcodes. From the 5' RACE reads, TCRdb called clonotypes with MiXCR, one entry per CDR3 protein. The table lists some 270,000 distinct CDR3 sequences, roughly 32% of them singletons, with around 4% in the top ten. The chain joins TRBV27 to TRBJ1-1; 7 bases agree with TRBD1. The TCR originated in a male donor with ankylosing spondylitis or in good health (not recorded which). Sequencing input: blood, either unsorted or a sorted T cell fraction (not recorded which). The CDR3 sequence is CASSLSGTAYTEAFF. Written as DNA, the CDR3 is TGTGCCAGCAGTTTATCGGGGACAGCGTACACTGAAGCTTTCTTT.